These 11 T cell receptor beta chains originate from one sample sequenced in a study of identifying expanded T cells in peripheral blood. Sequenced by immunoSEQ multiplex PCR; TCRdb stores in-frame clones only, minus some. The repertoire consists of approximately 80,000 clones, with 84% occurring once and the leading ten covering about 18%. The source material was blood. The source of these receptors is a person aged 18 to 75 in good health.

In this sample, this clone turned up once. This chain uses TRBV10-3 with TRBJ1-4; no firm D call. This CDR3 contains 15 residues. Germline CDR1 and CDR2: ENHRY and SYGVKD. Trimming shortened V by 0 bases and J by 3 bases, and 8 bases separated the two germline ends. CDR3 sequence reads: CAISESQRANEKLFF. CDR3 DNA sequence: TGTGCCATCAGTGAGTCACAGAGGGCTAATGAAAAACTGTTTTTT.

This sequence joins TRBV14 and TRBJ2-1, with D hard to call. The CDR3 is 13 residues long. Looked up from germline, CDR1 is SGHDN and CDR2 is FVKESK. Trimming shortened V by 4 bases and J by 6 bases, and 10 bases separated the two germline ends. The CDR3 protein is CASSLRPVNEQFF. CDR3 sequence (DNA): TGTGCCAGCAGCCTCCGACCAGTCAATGAGCAGTTCTTC.

The genes are TRBV29-1 and TRBJ2-7; TRBD1 agrees at 10 bases. CDR3 length equals 12 residues. V dropped 6 bases and J dropped 5; count of bases not matched to a gene: 4. Germline-derived CDR1 and CDR2 are SQVTM and ANQGSEA. The CDR3 here is CSVGGTGDEQYF. CDR3 bases: TGCAGCGTGGGGGGGACAGGGGACGAGCAGTACTTC.

V usage is TRBV7-3 and J usage is TRBJ1-1; D is undetermined. CDR3 length equals 15 residues. V was clipped by 5 bases and J by 4 bases, with 17 bases between them. The germline V gene has CDR1 SGHTA and CDR2 FQGTGA. For the CDR3, the DNA is TGTGCCAGCAGCCCCGGGCCGGGTATGAGCACTGAAGCTTTCTTT. This gives the protein CASSPGPGMSTEAFF. The variable domain in full, with the rest retrieved from reference TRBV7-3 and TRBJ1-1, is GAGVSQTPSNKVTEKGKYVELRCDPISGHTALYWYRQSLGQGPEFLIYFQGTGAADDSGLPNDRFFAVRPEGSVSTLKIQRTERGDSAVYLCASSPGPGMSTEAFFGQGTRLTVV.

This chain joins TRBV9 and TRBJ2-2, with 9 bases matching TRBD2. Germline-derived CDR1 and CDR2 are SGDLS and YYNGEE. With 0 bases clipped from V and 5 bases from J, the junction kept 5 bases outside the gene matches. There are 16 residues in the CDR3. The CDR3 bases are TGTGCCAGCAGCGTAGAAGCGGGAGGAGGTACCGGGGAGCTGTTTTTT. Translation: CASSVEAGGGTGELFF.

The chain links TRBV7-9 to TRBJ1-2; possible D gene TRBD1, 5 bases. Per germline, CDR1 SEHNR and CDR2 FQNEAQ (reference sequence). V shed 2 bases and J shed 2 bases, with 9 bases lying between them. CDR3 length: 14 residues. The CDR3 spells CASSLIGDNYGYTF. CDR3 nucleotides: TGTGCCAGCAGCTTAATTGGGGACAACTATGGCTACACCTTC.

The chain uses TRBV7-3 and TRBJ2-2; TRBD1 agrees at 7 bases. Trimming took 4 bases from V and 7 from J; bases not matched to a gene: 6. CDR3 size: 14 residues. Germline CDR1 SGHTA, CDR2 FQGTGA. The CDR3 coding sequence is TGTGCCAGCAGCTCCCTAGGGGGCGGCGGGGAGCTGTTTTTT. This translates into CASSSLGGGGELFF. The full variable domain, completed using reference TRBV7-3 and TRBJ2-2, is GAGVSQTPSNKVTEKGKYVELRCDPISGHTALYWYRQSLGQGPEFLIYFQGTGAADDSGLPNDRFFAVRPEGSVSTLKIQRTERGDSAVYLCASSSLGGGGELFFGEGSRLTVL.

This clone appeared a single time. This sequence joins TRBV5-4 and TRBJ2-1; 8 nucleotides line up with TRBD2. Germline trimming cut 4 bases from V and 4 bases from J; bases unmatched to any gene: 4. CDR1 and CDR2 from the germline V gene are SGHNT and YYREEE (reference sequence). The CDR3 sequence is 14 residues long. The CDR3 DNA reads TGTGCCAGCAGCAGGGGGACTAGTTACAATGAGCAGTTCTTC. This translates into CASSRGTSYNEQFF.

V and J are TRBV28 and TRBJ2-7; 9 bases map to TRBD2. The germline gives CDR1 MDHEN, CDR2 SYDVKM. CDR3 size: 13 residues. The trim removed 6 bases at V and 10 bases at J, leaving 10 bases unmatched. The CDR3 DNA is TGTGCCAGCAGACCCTCTAGCGGGGCCCTTCAGTACTTC. This encodes CASRPSSGALQYF.

V and J are TRBV6-5 and TRBJ1-1; D gene ambiguous. Germline V CDR1 and CDR2: MNHEY, SVGAGI. The CDR3 is 14 amino acids. V lost 3 bases, J lost 0 bases, and 8 bases lay in between. The CDR3 sequence is CASSYGVLNTEAFF. The CDR3 bases are TGTGCCAGCAGTTATGGGGTACTGAACACTGAAGCTTTCTTT.

This clone came up a few times. The genes are TRBV19 and TRBJ2-4; 8 positions agree with TRBD2. The trim removed 4 bases at V and 1 base at J, leaving 6 bases unmatched. CDR1 is LNHDA and CDR2 is SQIVND in the germline V gene (reference sequence). CDR3 length: 16 residues. CDR3 region: CASSTWTSWAKNIQYF. The CDR3 bases are TGTGCCAGTAGTACTTGGACTAGCTGGGCCAAAAACATTCAGTACTTC.